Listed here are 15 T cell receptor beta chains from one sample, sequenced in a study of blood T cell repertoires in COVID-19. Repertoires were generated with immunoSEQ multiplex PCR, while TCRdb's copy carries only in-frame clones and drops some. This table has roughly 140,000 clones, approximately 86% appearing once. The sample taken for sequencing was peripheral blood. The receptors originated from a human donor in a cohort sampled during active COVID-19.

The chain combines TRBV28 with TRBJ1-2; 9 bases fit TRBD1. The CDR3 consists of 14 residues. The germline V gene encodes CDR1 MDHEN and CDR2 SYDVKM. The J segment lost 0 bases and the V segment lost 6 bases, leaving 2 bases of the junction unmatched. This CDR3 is CASRRTGANYGYTF. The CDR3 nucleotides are TGTGCCAGCAGGAGGACAGGGGCTAACTATGGCTACACCTTC.

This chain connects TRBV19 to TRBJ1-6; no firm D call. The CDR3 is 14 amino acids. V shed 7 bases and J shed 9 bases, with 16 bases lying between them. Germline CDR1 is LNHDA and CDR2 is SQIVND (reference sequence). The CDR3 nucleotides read TGTGCCAGTAAACCCGGGCCCCGGGGTTCACCCCTCCACTTT. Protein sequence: CASKPGPRGSPLHF.

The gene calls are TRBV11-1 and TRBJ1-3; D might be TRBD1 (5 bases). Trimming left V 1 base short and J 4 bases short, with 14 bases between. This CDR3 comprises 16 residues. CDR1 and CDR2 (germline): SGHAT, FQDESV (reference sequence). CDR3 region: CASSLVGPGSGNTIYF. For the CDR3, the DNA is TGTGCCAGCAGCTTAGTGGGCCCAGGGTCGGGAAACACCATATATTTT.

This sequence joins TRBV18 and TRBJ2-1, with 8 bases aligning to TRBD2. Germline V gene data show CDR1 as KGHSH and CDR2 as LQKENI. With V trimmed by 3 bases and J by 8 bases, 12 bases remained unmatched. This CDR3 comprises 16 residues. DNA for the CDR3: TGTGCCAGCTCACCTTTCGCGGGGGGAACGCAATATGAGCAGTTCTTC. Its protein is CASSPFAGGTQYEQFF.

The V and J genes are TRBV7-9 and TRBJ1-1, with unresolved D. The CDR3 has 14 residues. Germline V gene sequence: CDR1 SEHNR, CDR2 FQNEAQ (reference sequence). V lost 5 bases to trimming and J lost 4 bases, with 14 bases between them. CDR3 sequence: CASSLMTESTEAFF. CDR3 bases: TGTGCCAGCAGCCTGATGACGGAGAGCACTGAAGCTTTCTTT.

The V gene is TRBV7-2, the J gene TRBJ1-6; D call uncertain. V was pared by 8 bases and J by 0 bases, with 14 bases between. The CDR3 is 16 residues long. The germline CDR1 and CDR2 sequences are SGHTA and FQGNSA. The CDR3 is CASRSRGASYNSPLHF. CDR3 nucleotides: TGTGCCAGCCGATCACGGGGAGCCTCCTATAATTCACCCCTCCACTTT.

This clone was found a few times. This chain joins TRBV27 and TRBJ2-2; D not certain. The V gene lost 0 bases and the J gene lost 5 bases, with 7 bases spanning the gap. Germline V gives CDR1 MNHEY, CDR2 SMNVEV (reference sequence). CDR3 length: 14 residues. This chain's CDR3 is CASSLSGRTGELFF. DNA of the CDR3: TGTGCCAGCAGTTTATCGGGCCGTACCGGGGAGCTGTTTTTT.

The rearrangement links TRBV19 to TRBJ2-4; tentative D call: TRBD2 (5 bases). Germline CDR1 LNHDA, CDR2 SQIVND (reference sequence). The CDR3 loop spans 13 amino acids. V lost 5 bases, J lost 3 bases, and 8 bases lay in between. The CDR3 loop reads CASSFGVKNIQYF. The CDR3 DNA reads TGTGCCAGTAGTTTCGGGGTCAAAAACATTCAGTACTTC.

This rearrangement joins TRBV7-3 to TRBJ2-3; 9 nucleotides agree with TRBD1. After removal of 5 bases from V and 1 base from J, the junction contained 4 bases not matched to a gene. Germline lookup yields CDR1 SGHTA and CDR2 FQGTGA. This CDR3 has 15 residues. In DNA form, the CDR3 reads TGTGCCAGCAGCGTACAGGGGGCTGGCACAGATACGCAGTATTTT. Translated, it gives CASSVQGAGTDTQYF.

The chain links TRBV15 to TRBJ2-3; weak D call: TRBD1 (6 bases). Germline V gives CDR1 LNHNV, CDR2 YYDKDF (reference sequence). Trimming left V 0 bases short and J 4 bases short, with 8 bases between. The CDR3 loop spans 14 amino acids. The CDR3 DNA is TGTGCCACCAGCAGAGATAGGGGGTCAGATACGCAGTATTTT. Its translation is CATSRDRGSDTQYF.

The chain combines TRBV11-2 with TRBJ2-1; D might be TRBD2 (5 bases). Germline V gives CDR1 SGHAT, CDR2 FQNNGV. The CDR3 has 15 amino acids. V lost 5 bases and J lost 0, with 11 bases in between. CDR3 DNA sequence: TGTGCCAGCAGCCCTTCACTAGTCTCCTACAATGAGCAGTTCTTC. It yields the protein CASSPSLVSYNEQFF.

CDR3 sequence reads: CASSLGQTKNIQYF. Here the CDR3 DNA reads TGTGCCAGCAGCTTGGGACAGACCAAAAACATTCAGTACTTC. V and J are TRBV5-6 and TRBJ2-4; tentatively, D is TRBD1 (5 bases). CDR1 is SGHDT and CDR2 is YYEEEE in the germline V gene. The CDR3 consists of 14 residues. V was pared by 0 bases and J by 2 bases, with 6 bases between.

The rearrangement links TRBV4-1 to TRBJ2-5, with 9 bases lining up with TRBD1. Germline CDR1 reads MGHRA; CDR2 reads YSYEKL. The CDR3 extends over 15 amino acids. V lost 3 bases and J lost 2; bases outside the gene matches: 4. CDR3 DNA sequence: TGCGCCAGCAGCCACGTCGGACAGGGGCAAGAGACCCAGTACTTC. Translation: CASSHVGQGQETQYF.

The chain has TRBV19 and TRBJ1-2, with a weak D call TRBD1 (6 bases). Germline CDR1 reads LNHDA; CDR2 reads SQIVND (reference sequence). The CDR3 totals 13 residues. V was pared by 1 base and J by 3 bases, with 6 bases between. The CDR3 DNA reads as TGTGCCAGTAGTATAGCAGGGGACTATGGCTACACCTTC. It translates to CASSIAGDYGYTF.

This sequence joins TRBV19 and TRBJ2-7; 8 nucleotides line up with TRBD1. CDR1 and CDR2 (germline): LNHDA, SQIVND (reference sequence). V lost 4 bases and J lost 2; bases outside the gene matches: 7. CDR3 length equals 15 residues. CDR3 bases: TGTGCCAGTAGTAAAACGACAGGGGTCCCCTACGAGCAGTACTTC. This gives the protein CASSKTTGVPYEQYF.